This TCR beta chain was retrieved from a study of radiotherapy plus CTLA-4 blockade in lung cancer. Across the whole study: Disease control reached approximately 31%, with objective responses in roughly 17%.

V gave up 4 bases and J gave up 1 base, with 13 bases separating them. There are 15 residues in the CDR3. Germline CDR1 LNHDA, CDR2 SQIVND (reference sequence). Ipilimumab CTLA-4 blockade and focal radiation were given to patients with chemo-refractory metastatic non-small-cell lung cancer. Overall study results and limits: How blood T cell clones changed early, along with interferon-beta, reportedly forecast response best. Clones derived from tumor TCRs expanded in blood after radiotherapy plus ipilimumab.

This table comes from immunoSEQ multiplex PCR, and its TCRdb copy is limited to in-frame clones, with some not included. The sample has 75,000 to 95,000 clones, around 84% seen once; the top ten hold roughly a quarter. As for this clone: No antigen is known for it.

Sequenced material: peripheral blood, taken from a patient treated with radiotherapy plus ipilimumab. The chain joins TRBV19 to TRBJ1-1; D is undetermined. The origin of this receptor is a human donor with non-small cell lung cancer that progressed on radiotherapy plus ipilimumab. The CDR3 is CASSKTAWANTEAFF. The CDR3 nucleotides are TGTGCCAGTAGTAAAACCGCTTGGGCGAACACTGAAGCTTTCTTT. Drawing the rest from reference TRBV19 and TRBJ1-1, the complete variable domain is DGGITQSPKYLFRKEGQNVTLSCEQNLNHDAMYWYRQDPGQGLRLIYYSQIVNDFQKGDIAEGYSVSREKKESFPLTVTSAQKNPTAFYLCASSKTAWANTEAFFGQGTRLTVV.